The source of this TCR beta chain is a study of blood T cell repertoires in COVID-19. CDR3 length: 16 amino acids. The V gene lost 5 bases and the J gene lost 0 bases, with 14 bases spanning the gap. Germline V CDR1 and CDR2: SNHLY, FYNNEI. Original analysis: Scientists estimated how many nucleated cells there were by amplifying reference gene primers. Profiling relied on immunoSEQ multiplex PCR, and the TCRdb table lists in-frame clones only, not all of them. V and J calls and clone size come straight from that table; D and trimming were deduced from the DNA. Of around 190,000 clones in the sample, more than 75% were seen once.

The material sequenced was peripheral blood. The sequence derives from a human donor in a cohort sampled during active COVID-19. The genes are TRBV2 and TRBJ2-4; D may be TRBD1 (6 bases). The CDR3 nucleotides read TGTGCCAGCAGTATAACGACAGGCGTAGCCAAAAACATTCAGTACTTC. This sequence encodes CASSITTGVAKNIQYF.